The T cell receptor (beta chain) described here comes from a study of cytomegalovirus exposure and HLA in healthy donors (dated by TCRdb to about 2017). At the level of the whole study: An earlier analysis of some 620 of the donors reported about 300 Gb of sequence data and about 120 million unique TCR beta sequences obtained from roughly 180 million T cells. The study profiled the T cell repertoires of 500 to 800 subjects by immunosequencing and related them to cytomegalovirus serostatus. Rather than using new phenotypic data, the later analysis identified candidate immune exposures from TCR beta sequences and from how often those sequences occurred across donors. Besides the first cohort of 666 subjects, a separate validation cohort made up of 120 or so different subjects was used. HLA typing included class I and class II loci at four-digit resolution. To predict cytomegalovirus infection status, the study combined high-throughput TCR immunosequencing, statistical association of individual TCRs with disease status, and machine learning. On average, around 240,000 unique TCR beta nucleotide sequences were sequenced per donor among more than 350 genotyped donors of the cohort, with about 19% of those sequences being non-productive. Of the 300 to 450 genotyped donors, about 80% fell in the genetic ancestry cluster associated with self-reported Caucasian donors. Donor age, sex, ethnicity and CMV serostatus were compiled together with the repertoire data. An earlier analysis of 500 to 750 of the donors applied high-throughput TCR beta sequencing to assess whether each TCR beta V gene segment acted as functional or pseudogenic. The aim of the study was to test whether cataloging public T cell receptors could identify signatures of past pathogen exposure. In a later genetic analysis, genome-wide SNP genotypes for about three fifths of the roughly 670 donors were used, and that subset was treated as a discovery cohort. A later analysis re-analyzed previously published TCR beta repertoires from 600 to 850 donors and added high-resolution HLA genotyping to study TCR occurrence patterns. About 280 gigabases of sequencing data and around 85 million unique TCR sequences made up an early release that covered over 550 HLA-typed donors. Every discovery cohort repertoire had been produced on one sequencing platform. About 5 DR-DQ haplotypes were handled as single units for association and clustering, since linkage in the cohort was strong. The number of donors typed differed by locus, with 629-630 for A, B, C, DRB1 and DQB1, approximately 500 for DQA1, over 600 for DPA1, and around 430 for DPB1. Paper-wide results and their limitations: When HLA alleles, especially DR and DQ, strongly co-occurred, TCR associations were difficult to assign to individual alleles. Correlated functional status among segregating V segments might be attributable to linkage disequilibrium, but an unknown experimental factor could not be ruled out. V-gene and J-gene trimming of TCR beta chains was associated with a missense DCLRE1C variant in a later genetic analysis, and the association was replicated in an independent cohort. According to a later analysis, TCR association rates differed among HLA loci, with DRB1 alleles showing the most associated TCRs and HLA-C alleles showing the fewest. Most CMV-associated TCR beta chains appeared to be HLA-restricted in a later analysis, and the HLA associations seemed to be driven largely by CMV exposure. Because HLA typing was unavailable for some donors at each locus, only the typed subset was used in association tests. It was suggested by the authors that the approach could potentially be generalized to other disease states and immunological phenotypes. CMV serostatus was the only immune exposure information available for the cohort. A later analysis found that HLA-associated TCR beta chains were more clonally expanded and had lower generation probabilities than equally common non-associated chains. The classifier was reported to diagnose cytomegalovirus status with high specificity and sensitivity in both the original and validation cohorts. A cluster of highly shared sequence variants was judged likely to represent a technical artifact of the sequencing pipeline. In a later analysis, over 15,000 TCR beta sequences were associated with specific HLA alleles at a false discovery rate of 0.05. In an earlier analysis of about 600 of the donors, most TCR beta V segments appeared in productive rearrangements about 87% or about 30% of the time, broadly matching IMGT annotations. Some IMGT-functional V segments, including TRBV6-2 and TRBV6-3, could not be told apart with the 87-base-pair reads, so those segments were excluded. In a later genetic analysis, fewer N-insertions in productive TCRs were reported among donors in an Asian-associated ancestry cluster than the roughly 700-donor mean. The presence/absence analyses assumed that sequencing depth was roughly uniform across donors, and that assumption may not be true. A further reported finding was that TCR beta sequences accurately predicted the HLA-A and HLA-B alleles for most subjects in the first cohort. A total of roughly 160 TCR beta chains were listed by the study as associated with cytomegalovirus. About 17 rarely observed V segments, including chromosome 9 orphons, were excluded from the earlier analysis of several hundred of the donors because counts were too low. The cohort was sequenced for TCR beta chains only, and without alpha or paired-chain data the features that could be detected were limited. In vitro tests confirmed that a few of the cytomegalovirus-associated TCR beta chains recognize cytomegalovirus antigens. Most TCR sequences were observed very rarely across donors, whereas some public TCRs were present in many individuals. Several of the top co-occurrence clusters appeared to be linked to parvovirus B19, influenza, CMV and Epstein-Barr virus, according to a later analysis.

The cohort comprised 550 to 700 healthy bone marrow donors. At the time of sampling, all cohort members were nominally healthy, though unrecorded immune exposures were likely present. The donor was CMV seropositive and belonged to the group of more than 250 seropositive cohort members. Every donor gave a peripheral blood sample, and the peripheral blood mononuclear cells from that sample were used for TCR beta sequencing. The Qiagen DNeasy Blood Extraction Kit was used to extract genomic DNA from the blood cell samples. CDR1 MNHEY and CDR2 SVGAGI are derived from the germline V gene. V is clipped by 11 bases and J by 5 bases, and the sequence between their germline boundaries is 19 bases long. From the cysteine up to the phenylalanine, the CDR3 has a length of 14 residues. Of the read, only the CDR3 DNA is kept; its 42 bases are in frame from base 1. As to this clone: Its specific antigen is unknown.

Library method: the immunoSEQ multiplex PCR assay. A mixture of 60 forward primers for TCR Vbeta segments and 13 reverse primers for TCR Jbeta segments was used in the multiplex PCR. The CDR3 region of rearranged TCR beta genes was amplified from genomic DNA with a multiplex PCR assay. Amplified TCR beta libraries were sequenced as 87-base-pair reads on the Illumina HiSeq System. Per the authors' processing: Across the 700 or so repertoires, a later analysis counted tens of millions of unique TCR beta chains, roughly 11 million of which were shared by at least two donors. To remove PCR and sequencing errors, raw reads were error-corrected and collapsed into unique sequences using a nearest-neighbor algorithm that merged closely related sequences. To assign V, D and J gene segments, CDR3 sequences were aligned to IMGT reference sequences. For a sequence to be retained, at least a six-nucleotide match to both a V gene segment and a J gene segment was required. Rearrangements were classified as productive when the CDR3 lacked stop codons and remained in frame with V and J, and all other rearrangements were classified as non-productive. Following IMGT convention, CDR3 was defined as the stretch from the second conserved V-encoded cysteine to the conserved J-encoded phenylalanine. In an earlier analysis of 550 to 650 of the donors, sequences lacking an unambiguous match to a single V gene segment were excluded. In an earlier analysis of several hundred of the donors, V segments were called functional above 56.7% productive rearrangements and were called segregating when the between-donor standard deviation exceeded 5%. To diagnose cytomegalovirus status from the catalog of TCR beta chain sequences, a statistical classification framework was built. In a later analysis, TCR nucleotide sequences were compared against IMGT/GENE-DB human TR gene sequences so that V and J genes could be assigned. The TCRdist pipeline was used in a later analysis to assign CDR3 sequences and most-parsimonious VDJ recombination scenarios. A later analysis defined each TCR beta chain by its CDR3 amino acid sequence plus V-gene family, and excluded reads lacking a unique V-gene family. As a way to deal with suspected cross-contamination and a sequencing artifact, a later analysis dropped roughly 600 nucleotide sequences that were highly shared and had low generation probability. In a later analysis, a clonal expansion index was calculated for each public chain from normalized within-repertoire ranks of inferred template counts. In a later analysis, generation probabilities were computed with a VDJ recombination model fitted to out-of-frame rearrangements, and the resulting probabilities were checked against IGoR. In a later analysis, TCR-TCR, TCR-HLA and TCR-CMV co-occurrence was scored with hypergeometric tests, and a repertoire-size bias correction was applied to TCR pairs. A later analysis estimated false discovery rates by permuting HLA or CMV assignments 20 times. In a later analysis, co-occurring TCRs were grouped using DBSCAN, and TCRdist sequence similarity was added for clustering within HLA-allele-positive subsets. Co-occurrence clustering excluded repertoires with fewer than 30,000 or more than 120,000 public chains, plus five with anomalous nucleotide sharing. TCRdb took over this immuneACCESS table, retaining in-frame rearrangements with V and J assigned. Such tables are incomplete; in checked studies, under half of the missing clones stem from an unresolved V gene, and the remainder is unexplained. V, J and clone size derive from that table, while D and trimming were established from the DNA sequence. For this sample, the table gives 65,000 to 95,000 clones. The ten largest clonotypes hold approximately 7.5% of the sample.

The chain uses TRBV6-5 and TRBJ1-5, with the D gene uncertain. Sample: PBMCs. The TCR sequence derives from a female donor in good health and CMV-seropositive. This receptor has the CDR3 CACSTGGYDQPQHF. The nucleotides are TGTGCCTGCTCTACGGGAGGGTATGATCAGCCCCAGCATTTT.